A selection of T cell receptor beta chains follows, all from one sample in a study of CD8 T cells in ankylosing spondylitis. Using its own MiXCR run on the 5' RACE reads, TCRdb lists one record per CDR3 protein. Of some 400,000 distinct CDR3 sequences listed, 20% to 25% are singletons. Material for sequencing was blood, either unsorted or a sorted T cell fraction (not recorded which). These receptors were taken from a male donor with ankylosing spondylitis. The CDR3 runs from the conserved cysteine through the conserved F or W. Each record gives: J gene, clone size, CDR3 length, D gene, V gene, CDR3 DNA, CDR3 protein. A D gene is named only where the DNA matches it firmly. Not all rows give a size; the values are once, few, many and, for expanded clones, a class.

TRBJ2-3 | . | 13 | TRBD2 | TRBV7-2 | TGTGCCTCTCGGACTAGCGGGCGGGATACGCAGTATTTT | CASRTSGRDTQYF
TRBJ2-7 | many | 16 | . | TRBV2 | TGTGCCAGCAGGGATACAGGATTTCAGGATGCCTACGAGCAGTACTTC | CASRDTGFQDAYEQYF
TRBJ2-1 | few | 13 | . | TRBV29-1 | TGCAGCGTTGCTCGGGACGGCTACAATGAGCAGTTCTTC | CSVARDGYNEQFF
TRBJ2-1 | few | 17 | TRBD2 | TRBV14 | TGTGCCAGCAGCCAAGATGTGACTAGCGGGAGACTCGATGAGCAGTTCTTC | CASSQDVTSGRLDEQFF
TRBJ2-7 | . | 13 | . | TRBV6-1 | TGTGCCAGCAGCCTTAGACGGCAGTACGAGCAGTACTTC | CASSLRRQYEQYF
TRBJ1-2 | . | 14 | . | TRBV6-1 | TGTGCCAGCAGTGAAGGCGGACGAGTCTATGGCTACACCTTC | CASSEGGRVYGYTF
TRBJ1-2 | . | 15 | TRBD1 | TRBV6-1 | TGTGCCAGCAGCTCGACAGGGGTCCTGGAGTATGGCTACACCTTC | CASSSTGVLEYGYTF
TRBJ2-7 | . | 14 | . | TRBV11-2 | TGTGCCAGCAGCTTTGGCAGGTTAGCCTACGAGCAGTACTTC | CASSFGRLAYEQYF
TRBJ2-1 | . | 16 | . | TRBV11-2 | TGTGCCAGCAGACCAATCGCTGCAGGGCCCTACAATGAGCAGTTCTTC | CASRPIAAGPYNEQFF
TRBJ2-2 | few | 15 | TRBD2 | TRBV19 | TGTGCCAGTAGTAAACTAGCGGGAGCGGCCGGGGAGCTGTTTTTT | CASSKLAGAAGELFF
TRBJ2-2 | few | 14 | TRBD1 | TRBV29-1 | TGCAGCGGGGCCAGGGGGTTAGGCACCGGGGAGCTGTTTTTT | CSGARGLGTGELFF
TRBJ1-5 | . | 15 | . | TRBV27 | TGTGCCAGCAGTTTAAGGCCCACCCCATATCAGCCCCAGCATTTT | CASSLRPTPYQPQHF
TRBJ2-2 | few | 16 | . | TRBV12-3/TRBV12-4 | TGTGCCAGCAGTTTAGCGCACCCGAAGAACACCGGGGAGCTGTTTTTT | CASSLAHPKNTGELFF
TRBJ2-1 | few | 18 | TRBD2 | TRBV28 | TGTGCCAGCAGTTTGGCCCCAATAGTTAGCGGGACTGGGGGTGAGCAGTTCTTC | CASSLAPIVSGTGGEQFF
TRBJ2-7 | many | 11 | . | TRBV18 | TGTGCCAGCAGTTCAACCTACGAGCAGTACTTC | CASSSTYEQYF
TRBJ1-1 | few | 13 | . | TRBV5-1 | TGCGCCAGCAGCTTGCAACAGAACACTGAAGCTTTCTTT | CASSLQQNTEAFF
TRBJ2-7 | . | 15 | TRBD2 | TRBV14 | TGTGCCAGCAGCCAAACTACTAGCGGGAGTTACGAGCAGTACTTC | CASSQTTSGSYEQYF
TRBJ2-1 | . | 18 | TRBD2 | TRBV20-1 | TGCAGTGCTAGAGATCTGGGGGCTAGCGGGACCCCCTACAATGAGCAGTTCTTC | CSARDLGASGTPYNEQFF
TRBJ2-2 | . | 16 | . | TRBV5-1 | TGCGCCAGCAGCTCGCTCGGACAGCTAGAAACCGGGGAGCTGTTTTTT | CASSSLGQLETGELFF
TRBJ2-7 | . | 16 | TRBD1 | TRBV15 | TGTGCCACCAGCAGAGCCCCCGGACAGGGGGAATACGAGCAGTACTTC | CATSRAPGQGEYEQYF
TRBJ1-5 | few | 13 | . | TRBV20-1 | TGCAGTGCTAGAGGCGGAACGGGTCAGCCCCAGCATTTT | CSARGGTGQPQHF
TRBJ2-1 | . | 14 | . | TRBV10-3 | TGTGCCATCAGTGGGCTCGGGCTCTACAATGAGCAGTTCTTC | CAISGLGLYNEQFF
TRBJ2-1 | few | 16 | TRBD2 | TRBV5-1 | TGCGCCAGCAGCTTGGTGTCTAGCGGTAATGGGAATGAGCAGTTCTTC | CASSLVSSGNGNEQFF
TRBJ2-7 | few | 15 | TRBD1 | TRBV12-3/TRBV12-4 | TGTGCCAGCAGTTTCCAGGGGGATAGCTCCTACGAGCAGTACTTC | CASSFQGDSSYEQYF
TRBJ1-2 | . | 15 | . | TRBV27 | TGTGCCAGCACCTCGGTCGCAGAGAAAACCTATGGCTACACCTTC | CASTSVAEKTYGYTF
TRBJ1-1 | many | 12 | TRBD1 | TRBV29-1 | TGCAGCGTCAGACAGGGGGGCACTGAAGCTTTCTTT | CSVRQGGTEAFF
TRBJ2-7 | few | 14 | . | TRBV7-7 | TGTGCTAGCAGCACCCAACACAGCTCCTACGAGCAGTACTTC | CASSTQHSSYEQYF
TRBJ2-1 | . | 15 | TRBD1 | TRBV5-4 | TGTGCCAGCAGCTTTGGTGGACAGGCCTACAATGAGCAGTTCTTC | CASSFGGQAYNEQFF
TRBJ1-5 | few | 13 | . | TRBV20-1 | TGCAGTGCTAGATGGTTGGAGAATCAGCCCCAGCATTTT | CSARWLENQPQHF
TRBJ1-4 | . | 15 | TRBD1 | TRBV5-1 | TGCGCCAGCAGCTCGAACAGGGGGCGCGGGGAAAAACTGTTTTTT | CASSSNRGRGEKLFF
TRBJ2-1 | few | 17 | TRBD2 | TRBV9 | TGTGCCAGCAGCGTAGGAGGACTAGCGGGAGTGTACAATGAGCAGTTCTTC | CASSVGGLAGVYNEQFF
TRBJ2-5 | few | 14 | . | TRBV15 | TGTGCCACCAGCAGAGATCCAGGCTGGGAGACCCAGTACTTC | CATSRDPGWETQYF
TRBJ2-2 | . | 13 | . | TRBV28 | TGTGCCAGCAATTATGGGGGCACCGGGGAGCTGTTTTTT | CASNYGGTGELFF
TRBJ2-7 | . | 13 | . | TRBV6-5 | TGTGCCAGCAGTTCGACTATCACCTACGAGCAGTACTTC | CASSSTITYEQYF
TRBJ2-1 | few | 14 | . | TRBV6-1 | TGTGCCAGCAAAATAGCGTGGGGTTACAATGAGCAGTTCTTC | CASKIAWGYNEQFF
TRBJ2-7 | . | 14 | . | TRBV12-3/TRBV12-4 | TGTGCCAGCAGTCCCCAGGCGAACTCCTACGAGCAGTACTTC | CASSPQANSYEQYF
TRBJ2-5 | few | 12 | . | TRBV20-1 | TGCAGTGGGCGGAACCCCGCGGAGACCCAGTACTTC | CSGRNPAETQYF
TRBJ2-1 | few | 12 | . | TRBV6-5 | TGTGCCAGCGGGCGGGACTACAATGAGCAGTTCTTC | CASGRDYNEQFF
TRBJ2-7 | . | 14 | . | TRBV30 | TGTGCCTGGAGTGTGAAGAGATCCAAATACGAGCAGTACTTC | CAWSVKRSKYEQYF
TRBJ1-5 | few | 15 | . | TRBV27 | TGTGCCAGCAGTTTAAGGCAGGGTAGCAATCAGCCCCAGCATTTT | CASSLRQGSNQPQHF
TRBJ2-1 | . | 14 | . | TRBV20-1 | TGCAGTGCTCAGCGGAGGGTCTCCTACAATGAGCAGTTCTTC | CSAQRRVSYNEQFF